A selection of T cell receptor beta chains follows, all from one sample in a study of response to subunit inactivated influenza vaccine. MiXCR, applied by TCRdb to the RT-PCR reads, yields one record per CDR3 protein. The sample records about 520,000 distinct CDR3 sequences, roughly 7.9% being singletons. This specimen consisted of PBMCs from blood, obtained roughly 24 months after vaccination. Receptors were obtained from a man between 50 and 70 years old who received an inactivated influenza vaccine. Both conserved end residues are part of each CDR3. The D gene is left open where the match is weak. Only some rows state a clone size, as once, few, many or a class for expanded clones.

CDR3nt: TGTGCCAGCAGCGGGACTGCGGGGAACACTGAAGCTTTCTTT
CDR3aa: CASSGTAGNTEAFF
j_gene: TRBJ1-1
v_gene: TRBV7-9
abundance: NA
d_gene: NA

CDR3nt: TGTGCCAGCAGCCGCCGTCCGGGACAGGGGGCCACTGAAGCTTTCTTT
CDR3aa: CASSRRPGQGATEAFF
j_gene: TRBJ1-1
v_gene: TRBV7-2
abundance: many
d_gene: TRBD1

CDR3nt: TGTGCCAGCAGATCCTCACTCAATGAGCAGTTCTTC
CDR3aa: CASRSSLNEQFF
j_gene: TRBJ2-1
v_gene: TRBV28
abundance: NA
d_gene: NA

CDR3nt: TGTGCCAGCGGGGGGAGGTCAGTGACCGACGAGCAGTACTTC
CDR3aa: CASGGRSVTDEQYF
j_gene: TRBJ2-7
v_gene: TRBV2
abundance: NA
d_gene: NA

CDR3nt: TGTGCCAGCAGCTTCCACGGCGGGAGGGCCTCATCCTACGAGCAGTACTTC
CDR3aa: CASSFHGGRASSYEQYF
j_gene: TRBJ2-7
v_gene: TRBV5-5
abundance: few
d_gene: TRBD2

CDR3nt: TGTGCCAGCAGCTCCGGGACGGAGTATTTCTCAGATACGCAGTATTTT
CDR3aa: CASSSGTEYFSDTQYF
j_gene: TRBJ2-3
v_gene: TRBV7-9
abundance: NA
d_gene: NA

CDR3nt: TGTGCCAGCAGCTTTGCGGGGTCCACAGATACGCAGTATTTT
CDR3aa: CASSFAGSTDTQYF
j_gene: TRBJ2-3
v_gene: TRBV7-2
abundance: many
d_gene: NA

CDR3nt: TGTGCCAGCAAGGGGGACACGGTTCTGGAAGCTTTCTTT
CDR3aa: CASKGDTVLEAFF
j_gene: TRBJ1-1
v_gene: TRBV12-3/TRBV12-4
abundance: many
d_gene: NA

CDR3nt: TGCGCCAGCAGCCAAGACGCCGGGACTAGCGGGAGTCAGAAAGATACGCAGTATTTT
CDR3aa: CASSQDAGTSGSQKDTQYF
j_gene: TRBJ2-3
v_gene: TRBV4-3
abundance: few
d_gene: TRBD2

CDR3nt: TGCGCCAGCAGCATGAATGCCGGGACTAGCGGGACCCTCTACGAGCAGTACTTC
CDR3aa: CASSMNAGTSGTLYEQYF
j_gene: TRBJ2-7
v_gene: TRBV5-1
abundance: many
d_gene: TRBD2

CDR3nt: TGTGCCAGCAGCCCGGGACGACACACTGAAGCTTTCTTT
CDR3aa: CASSPGRHTEAFF
j_gene: TRBJ1-1
v_gene: TRBV11-2
abundance: many
d_gene: NA

CDR3nt: TGTGCCAGCAGTCCGATTGGCTCGCCCATAGAGCAGTTCTTC
CDR3aa: CASSPIGSPIEQFF
j_gene: TRBJ2-1
v_gene: TRBV6-2/TRBV6-3
abundance: NA
d_gene: NA

CDR3nt: TGTGCCAGCAGTGAAATCCGGGGAGCTAACTATGGCTACACCTTC
CDR3aa: CASSEIRGANYGYTF
j_gene: TRBJ1-2
v_gene: TRBV2
abundance: many
d_gene: NA

CDR3nt: TGTGCCAGCAGCACGACCGAGGCCTACGAGCAGTACTTC
CDR3aa: CASSTTEAYEQYF
j_gene: TRBJ2-7
v_gene: TRBV7-9
abundance: NA
d_gene: NA

CDR3nt: TGTGCCAGCAGCGGAGCGGGAGAATACGAGCAGTACTTC
CDR3aa: CASSGAGEYEQYF
j_gene: TRBJ2-7
v_gene: TRBV7-2
abundance: few
d_gene: TRBD2

CDR3nt: TGTGCCAGCAGTTACTTTTACGGGTACGGCTCCTATAATTCACCCCTCCACTTT
CDR3aa: CASSYFYGYGSYNSPLHF
j_gene: TRBJ1-6
v_gene: TRBV6-5
abundance: few
d_gene: NA

CDR3nt: TGTGCCAGCAGCTTAGCGTTGCCAGTAGGAGGCTACACCTTC
CDR3aa: CASSLALPVGGYTF
j_gene: TRBJ1-2
v_gene: TRBV7-9
abundance: NA
d_gene: NA

CDR3nt: TGTGCCTGGAGTGTACGAGCGCTTGGGGAGCAGTTCTTC
CDR3aa: CAWSVRALGEQFF
j_gene: TRBJ2-1
v_gene: TRBV30
abundance: once
d_gene: NA

CDR3nt: TGTGCCAGCAGCCGGACGCAAACCGGGGAGCTGTTTTTT
CDR3aa: CASSRTQTGELFF
j_gene: TRBJ2-2
v_gene: TRBV7-3
abundance: few
d_gene: NA

CDR3nt: TGTGCCAGCAGCCCCGCCATGACCGGAAACACCATATATTTT
CDR3aa: CASSPAMTGNTIYF
j_gene: TRBJ1-3
v_gene: TRBV7-9
abundance: NA
d_gene: NA

CDR3nt: TGTGCCAGCAGGAACCGGGACTTTAATTCACCCCTCCACTTT
CDR3aa: CASRNRDFNSPLHF
j_gene: TRBJ1-6
v_gene: TRBV12-3/TRBV12-4
abundance: NA
d_gene: NA

CDR3nt: TGTGCCATCAGTGAGGGCATGGGGACCGAGCAGTACTTC
CDR3aa: CAISEGMGTEQYF
j_gene: TRBJ2-7
v_gene: TRBV10-3
abundance: many
d_gene: NA

CDR3nt: TGTGCCAGCGGACTAGCGGGGGAAGAGACCCAGTACTTC
CDR3aa: CASGLAGEETQYF
j_gene: TRBJ2-5
v_gene: TRBV12-3/TRBV12-4
abundance: many
d_gene: TRBD2

CDR3nt: TGTGCCGCGGCCCCCTCCTACAATGAGCAGTTCTTC
CDR3aa: CAAAPSYNEQFF
j_gene: TRBJ2-1
v_gene: TRBV7-9
abundance: many
d_gene: NA

CDR3nt: TGCAGTGCTAGCCGCCCGTACAGCCACCCTTACGAGCAGTACTTC
CDR3aa: CSASRPYSHPYEQYF
j_gene: TRBJ2-7
v_gene: TRBV20-1
abundance: NA
d_gene: NA

CDR3nt: TGTGCCAGCAGCGCGGGACAGGGGTTAGGTGGAAACACCATATATTTT
CDR3aa: CASSAGQGLGGNTIYF
j_gene: TRBJ1-3
v_gene: TRBV7-2
abundance: many
d_gene: TRBD1

CDR3nt: TGTGCCATCCTAGCGCAGTCCTACAATGAGCAGTTCTTC
CDR3aa: CAILAQSYNEQFF
j_gene: TRBJ2-1
v_gene: TRBV10-3
abundance: few
d_gene: NA

CDR3nt: TGTGCCAGCAGCTGGGCTCAACAGGGATACGAGCAGTACTTC
CDR3aa: CASSWAQQGYEQYF
j_gene: TRBJ2-7
v_gene: TRBV5-5
abundance: many
d_gene: NA

CDR3nt: TGTGCCACCGGAGGGCCGGGGAATGAGCAGTTCTTC
CDR3aa: CATGGPGNEQFF
j_gene: TRBJ2-1
v_gene: TRBV19
abundance: NA
d_gene: NA

CDR3nt: TGTGCCAGCAGCTTAGAATTCCTAACTGAGCGTAACACCGGGGAGCTGTTTTTT
CDR3aa: CASSLEFLTERNTGELFF
j_gene: TRBJ2-2
v_gene: TRBV11-2
abundance: NA
d_gene: NA

CDR3nt: TGTGCCAGCAATAGCCCTATTAGCTACGAGCAGTACTTC
CDR3aa: CASNSPISYEQYF
j_gene: TRBJ2-7
v_gene: TRBV6-2/TRBV6-3
abundance: NA
d_gene: NA

CDR3nt: TGTGCCAGCAGCTTAGGGCAAGAATTTCCCTACGAGCAGTACTTC
CDR3aa: CASSLGQEFPYEQYF
j_gene: TRBJ2-7
v_gene: TRBV7-2
abundance: few
d_gene: NA

CDR3nt: TGCAGCGAGGGACTAGCGGGAGGTTACAATGAGCAGTTCTTC
CDR3aa: CSEGLAGGYNEQFF
j_gene: TRBJ2-1
v_gene: TRBV29-1
abundance: few
d_gene: TRBD2

CDR3nt: TGTGCCAGCAGCTTAGGAGGGGCCGCCGGGGAGCTGTTTTTT
CDR3aa: CASSLGGAAGELFF
j_gene: TRBJ2-2
v_gene: TRBV7-9
abundance: many
d_gene: NA

CDR3nt: TGCAGTGCCGAAACAGGTGAAGTGCGAGAGACCCAGTACTTC
CDR3aa: CSAETGEVRETQYF
j_gene: TRBJ2-5
v_gene: TRBV20-1
abundance: NA
d_gene: NA

CDR3nt: TGTGCCAGCAGCCCAAGAGGGACACCCAAACAAGAGACCCAGTACTTC
CDR3aa: CASSPRGTPKQETQYF
j_gene: TRBJ2-5
v_gene: TRBV28
abundance: few
d_gene: NA

CDR3nt: TGTGCCAGCAGTGAAGGGACACCCTACGAGCAGTACTTC
CDR3aa: CASSEGTPYEQYF
j_gene: TRBJ2-7
v_gene: TRBV6-1
abundance: NA
d_gene: NA

CDR3nt: TGTGCCAGCAACATGGACAGGGTGGGTAATTCACCCCTCCACTTT
CDR3aa: CASNMDRVGNSPLHF
j_gene: TRBJ1-6
v_gene: TRBV9
abundance: few
d_gene: TRBD1

CDR3nt: TGTGCCAGCAGCCAGGACCAATTATTACCCTATGGCTACACCTTC
CDR3aa: CASSQDQLLPYGYTF
j_gene: TRBJ1-2
v_gene: TRBV12-3/TRBV12-4
abundance: many
d_gene: NA

CDR3nt: TGTGCCAGCAGTTTATCGGCAGGGGTAGGGACCCAGTACTTC
CDR3aa: CASSLSAGVGTQYF
j_gene: TRBJ2-5
v_gene: TRBV27
abundance: few
d_gene: NA

CDR3nt: TGTGCCAGCAGCCAAGGACATCAAGAGACCCAGTACTTC
CDR3aa: CASSQGHQETQYF
j_gene: TRBJ2-5
v_gene: TRBV3-1
abundance: many
d_gene: NA

CDR3nt: TGTGCCATCAGTCTTTTTGCAGGGACGGAAACAGATACGCAGTATTTT
CDR3aa: CAISLFAGTETDTQYF
j_gene: TRBJ2-3
v_gene: TRBV10-3
abundance: few
d_gene: NA

CDR3nt: TGTGCCAGCAGCTTAGCTTCAGGGGGCGGGAACGAGCAGTACTTC
CDR3aa: CASSLASGGGNEQYF
j_gene: TRBJ2-7
v_gene: TRBV7-2
abundance: many
d_gene: TRBD1

CDR3nt: TGTGTCCTAAACGCGGACGAGGGCTATGGCTACACCTTC
CDR3aa: CVLNADEGYGYTF
j_gene: TRBJ1-2
v_gene: TRBV2
abundance: NA
d_gene: NA

CDR3nt: TGTGCCAGCAGCTCCTCGATAGTACTGTTTTTT
CDR3aa: CASSSSIVLFF
j_gene: TRBJ1-4
v_gene: TRBV7-9
abundance: NA
d_gene: NA

CDR3nt: TGTGCCAGCAGCTTAGTCGGGGGGGCCCCAGATACGCAGTATTTT
CDR3aa: CASSLVGGAPDTQYF
j_gene: TRBJ2-3
v_gene: TRBV11-2
abundance: NA
d_gene: TRBD2

CDR3nt: TGCAGTGCTAGCGGCCGGGGGCTGACCTCTAATGAAAAACTGTTTTTT
CDR3aa: CSASGRGLTSNEKLFF
j_gene: TRBJ1-4
v_gene: TRBV20-1
abundance: many
d_gene: NA

CDR3nt: TGCAGTGCTAGAGAGGGCGGGGCCAGCGGGTACAATGAGCAGTTCTTC
CDR3aa: CSAREGGASGYNEQFF
j_gene: TRBJ2-1
v_gene: TRBV20-1
abundance: NA
d_gene: NA

CDR3nt: TGCGCCAGCCGGTCTAGCGGCGTCTCCTACGAGCAGTACTTC
CDR3aa: CASRSSGVSYEQYF
j_gene: TRBJ2-7
v_gene: TRBV10-2
abundance: many
d_gene: TRBD2

CDR3nt: TGTGCCAGCAGCGGGGGACAGAGCTCCTATAATTCACCCCTCCACTTT
CDR3aa: CASSGGQSSYNSPLHF
j_gene: TRBJ1-6
v_gene: TRBV3-1
abundance: NA
d_gene: TRBD1

CDR3nt: TGTGCCACCAGCAGAGATTATGGCTACGAGCAGTACTTC
CDR3aa: CATSRDYGYEQYF
j_gene: TRBJ2-7
v_gene: TRBV15
abundance: NA
d_gene: NA

CDR3nt: TGTGCCAGCAGCTTAATGGGACGCCGTGGATCTGAAGCTTTCTTT
CDR3aa: CASSLMGRRGSEAFF
j_gene: TRBJ1-1
v_gene: TRBV7-2
abundance: many
d_gene: NA

CDR3nt: TGTGCCAGCAACTACGAGTCCGGGTTAGCCACAGATACGCAGTATTTT
CDR3aa: CASNYESGLATDTQYF
j_gene: TRBJ2-3
v_gene: TRBV6-2/TRBV6-3
abundance: few
d_gene: NA

CDR3nt: TGTGCCAGCTCACAACATCTTGGGACCCAGTACTTC
CDR3aa: CASSQHLGTQYF
j_gene: TRBJ2-5
v_gene: TRBV18
abundance: few
d_gene: NA

CDR3nt: TGCAGCGTTCGGTCAACAACCTACAATGAGCAGTTCTTC
CDR3aa: CSVRSTTYNEQFF
j_gene: TRBJ2-1
v_gene: TRBV29-1
abundance: few
d_gene: NA

CDR3nt: TGCAGTGCTAGATCAGCGGGACTAGCGGCTCCACGGGGTACGCAGTATTTT
CDR3aa: CSARSAGLAAPRGTQYF
j_gene: TRBJ2-3
v_gene: TRBV20-1
abundance: NA
d_gene: TRBD2

CDR3nt: TGCGCCAGCAGCATTAGACCTTCCTCGGTTTCTGGGGAGCAGTACTTC
CDR3aa: CASSIRPSSVSGEQYF
j_gene: TRBJ2-7
v_gene: TRBV5-1
abundance: many
d_gene: NA

CDR3nt: TGTGCCAGCAGCGACGGGGCCGGGTACGCCGGGGAGCTGTTTTTT
CDR3aa: CASSDGAGYAGELFF
j_gene: TRBJ2-2
v_gene: TRBV7-8
abundance: few
d_gene: NA

CDR3nt: TGTGCCAGCAGTGGGGGGGGTAGCGGGAGTTGGGATACGCAGTATTTT
CDR3aa: CASSGGGSGSWDTQYF
j_gene: TRBJ2-3
v_gene: TRBV12-3/TRBV12-4
abundance: many
d_gene: TRBD2